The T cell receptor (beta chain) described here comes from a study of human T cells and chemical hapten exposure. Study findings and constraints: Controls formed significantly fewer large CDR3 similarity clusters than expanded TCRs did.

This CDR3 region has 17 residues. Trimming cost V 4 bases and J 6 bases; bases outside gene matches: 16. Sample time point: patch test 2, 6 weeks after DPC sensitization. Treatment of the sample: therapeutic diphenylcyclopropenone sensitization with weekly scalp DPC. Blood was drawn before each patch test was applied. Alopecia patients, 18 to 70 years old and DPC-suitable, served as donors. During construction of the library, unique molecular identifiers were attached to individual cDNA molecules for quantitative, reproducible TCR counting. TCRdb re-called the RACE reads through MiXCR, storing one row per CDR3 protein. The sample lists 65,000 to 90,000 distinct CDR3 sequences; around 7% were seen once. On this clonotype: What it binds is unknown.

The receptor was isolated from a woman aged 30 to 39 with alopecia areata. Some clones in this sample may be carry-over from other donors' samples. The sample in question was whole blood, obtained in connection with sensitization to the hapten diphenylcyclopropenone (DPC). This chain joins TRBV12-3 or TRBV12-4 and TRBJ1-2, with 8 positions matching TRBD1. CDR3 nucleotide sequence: TGTGCCAGCAGTTCAAGCTCCCAGGGGGCAGACGTGGATGGCTACACCTTC. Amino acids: CASSSSSQGADVDGYTF.